These T cell receptor beta chains were read from a single sample in a study of T cells in Graves' hyperthyroidism and ophthalmopathy. TCRdb reprocessed the multiplex PCR reads via MiXCR and lists one record per CDR3 protein. The table shows 530,000 or so distinct CDR3 sequences, with around 24% occurring only once. Material: blood. The receptors originated from a woman in her 30s with Graves' ophthalmopathy. The CDR3 runs from the conserved cysteine through the conserved F or W. D genes are given only for firm matches. The listing skips clone size in some rows; elsewhere it reads once, few, many or a size class.

D gene	clone size	V gene	J gene	CDR3 length	CDR3 DNA	CDR3 protein
NA	NA	TRBV29-1	TRBJ2-5	13	TGCAGCGTTGAAGATCCCTTCCAAGAGACCCAGTACTTC	CSVEDPFQETQYF
NA	many	TRBV29-1	TRBJ2-5	12	TGCAGCGTCCGGACAGGAGGGGAGACCCAGTACTTC	CSVRTGGETQYF
NA	many	TRBV19	TRBJ2-4	16	TGTGCCAGTAGTGCGGAGGGTCGGTTAGCCAAAAACATTCAGTACTTC	CASSAEGRLAKNIQYF
TRBD1	many	TRBV6-1	TRBJ2-7	16	TGTGCCAGCAAGACACGCCGGGACAGGGGCTCCTACGAGCAGTACTTC	CASKTRRDRGSYEQYF
NA	many	TRBV3-1	TRBJ2-5	14	TGTGCCAGCAGCCAACCAGGGAGTCCGGAGACCCAGTACTTC	CASSQPGSPETQYF
NA	many	TRBV28	TRBJ1-1	14	TGTGCCAGCCGAGTTAGGGTACGGAACACTGAAGCTTTCTTT	CASRVRVRNTEAFF
NA	many	TRBV20-1	TRBJ1-3	15	TGCAGTGCTAGAGATGGAGGATTAGGTGGAAACACCATATATTTT	CSARDGGLGGNTIYF
TRBD1	many	TRBV4-1	TRBJ1-2	12	TGCGCCAGCAGCCGGACAGGGGATGGCTACACCTTC	CASSRTGDGYTF
NA	many	TRBV19	TRBJ1-2	11	TGTGCCCCTTGGCCGAAAGGTGGCTACACCTTC	CAPWPKGGYTF
NA	NA	TRBV12-3/TRBV12-4	TRBJ2-7	13	TGTGCCAGCAGTCTCGCCCCTGGGGGCGAGCAGTACTTC	CASSLAPGGEQYF